This T cell receptor beta chain was captured in a study of T cell repertoires and HLA-DP antigens. With respect to this clone: Antigen unknown.

The CDR3 is 14 amino acids. Germline lookup yields CDR1 SGHTA and CDR2 FQGNSA. The V and J ends lost 3 bases and 1 base respectively, with 8 bases between them. TCRdb's table, derived via immunoSEQ multiplex PCR, lists solely in-frame clones and lacks some. The sample includes around 90,000 clones, about nine tenths of them seen just once. Study-wide points: Clones undetected before culture averaged about 35% against one allele and approximately 50% against the other.

The receptor was isolated from a man in his fifties or sixties in good health and CMV-seronegative. The genes are TRBV7-2 and TRBJ2-3; D is undetermined. The sample consisted of CD4+ T cells from PBMCs. The CDR3 loop is CASSLGAGTDTQYF. The DNA for the CDR3 is TGTGCCAGCAGCTTGGGCGCTGGCACAGATACGCAGTATTTT.